This entry lists 17 T cell receptor beta chains sequenced from one sample in a study of CD8 T cells in Susac syndrome. The RNA, roughly 0.5 to 1 ug, was put through reverse transcription using random hexamers. TCRdb redid the calling of the immunoSEQ multiplex PCR reads with MiXCR, one entry per CDR3 protein. Among almost 450,000 distinct CDR3 sequences, around 85% were seen once, and the ten largest hold 0.12%. Sequencing was carried out using CD8+ T cells from PBMCs. The receptors were sampled from a human donor with multiple sclerosis.

The rearrangement joins TRBV5-6 to TRBJ2-3; D gene unclear. This CDR3 comprises 12 residues. Germline-derived CDR1 and CDR2 are SGHDT and YYEEEE. Trimming cost V 2 bases and J 12 bases, with 13 bases left between them. CDR3 loop: CASSFISPRQYF. Here the CDR3 DNA reads TGTGCCAGCAGCTTCATCAGCCCTCGCCAGTATTTT.

The rearrangement links TRBV19 to TRBJ1-2, with D possibly TRBD1 on 5 matching bases. V was trimmed by 2 bases and J by 4 bases, leaving 8 bases between them. The CDR3 is 13 residues long. CDR1 and CDR2 (germline): LNHDA, SQIVND (reference sequence). CDR3 coding DNA: TGTGCCAGTAGTATAAACAGGTTCTATGGCTACACCTTC. Residues: CASSINRFYGYTF.

The gene calls are TRBV19 and TRBJ2-7; the D is unclear. The germline gives CDR1 LNHDA, CDR2 SQIVND (reference sequence). V lost 1 base and J lost 3, with 10 bases in between. The CDR3 spans 14 residues. The CDR3 protein is CASSIVGTLYEQYF. The CDR3 DNA follows: TGTGCCAGTAGTATAGTAGGCACCCTCTACGAGCAGTACTTC.

The chain links TRBV19 to TRBJ2-1; D not resolved. Trimming left V 5 bases short and J 10 bases short, with 9 bases between. The CDR3 is 11 residues long. The V gene's germline CDR1 is LNHDA and CDR2 SQIVND (reference sequence). The CDR3 spells CASSGTEEQFF. CDR3 coding DNA: TGTGCCAGTAGTGGTACTGAAGAGCAGTTCTTC.

The rearrangement joins TRBV18 to TRBJ2-4, with D perhaps given as TRBD1 or TRBD2 (6 bases each). V dropped 5 bases and J dropped 3 bases, with 17 bases sitting between them. Germline V gene sequence: CDR1 KGHSH, CDR2 LQKENI. This CDR3 comprises 16 residues. CDR3 residues: CASSLRTEGGKNIQYF. The DNA for the CDR3 is TGTGCCAGCTCATTAAGGACAGAGGGAGGCAAAAACATTCAGTACTTC.

The J gene is TRBJ2-7, the V gene TRBV3-1, with a tentative D call TRBD1 (6 bases). The CDR3 is 16 amino acids. Germline lookup yields CDR1 LGHDT and CDR2 YNNKEL (reference sequence). V was pared by 2 bases and J by 5 bases, with 19 bases between. CDR3 DNA sequence: TGTGCCAGCAGCCAAACAACAGGGCGGATCGGGAACGAGCAGTACTTC. As protein: CASSQTTGRIGNEQYF.

The V call is TRBV5-6, the J call TRBJ1-1; the D is unclear. The length of the CDR3 is 14 residues. Germline V gene data show CDR1 as SGHDT and CDR2 as YYEEEE. V shed 4 bases and J shed 1 base, with 11 bases lying between them. The CDR3 nucleotides read TGTGCCAGCAGCCGCGGATTTGGGAACACTGAAGCTTTCTTT. Amino acid sequence: CASSRGFGNTEAFF.

This chain joins TRBV5-1 and TRBJ1-1, with D hard to call. This CDR3 region has 15 residues. Trimming shortened V by 3 bases and J by 4 bases, and 16 bases separated the two germline ends. In germline, CDR1 is SGHRS, CDR2 YFSETQ. Here the CDR3 reads CASSWSTGKLTEAFF. In nucleotides, the CDR3 is TGCGCCAGCAGCTGGTCGACGGGAAAGCTCACTGAAGCTTTCTTT.

The chain employs TRBV29-1 and TRBJ2-1; possibly TRBD1 for D (6 bases). Trimming removed 7 bases at V and 8 bases at J, with 15 bases between. Germline V gives CDR1 SQVTM, CDR2 ANQGSEA. This CDR3 has 12 residues. CDR3 nucleotides: TGCAGCGCTCGACAGGAGGAGGATGAGCAGTTCTTC. This translates into CSARQEEDEQFF.

The gene calls are TRBV29-1 and TRBJ2-5; 8 bases are a match to TRBD1. Germline V gene data show CDR1 as SQVTM and CDR2 as ANQGSEA. With V trimmed by 5 bases and J by 5 bases, 7 bases remained unmatched. The CDR3 runs to 13 residues. CDR3 nucleotides: TGCAGCGTTTCCCAGGGGGCGCGGGAGACCCAGTACTTC. Amino acid sequence: CSVSQGARETQYF.

This chain links TRBV19 with TRBJ2-3; D call uncertain. The CDR3 has 9 residues. V was clipped by 9 bases and J by 6 bases, with 4 bases between them. Germline lookup yields CDR1 LNHDA and CDR2 SQIVND (reference sequence). CDR3 loop: CARLDTQYF. The CDR3 coding sequence is TGTGCCAGGCTCGATACGCAGTATTTT.

CDR3 residues: CASSSPVVRQENTEAFF. CDR3 in DNA: TGTGCCAGCAGCTCCCCGGTTGTCCGGCAAGAGAACACTGAAGCTTTCTTT. The V and J genes are TRBV6-2 or TRBV6-3 and TRBJ1-1; D is ambiguous. The CDR3 is 17 residues long. Germline V gene data show CDR1 as MNHEY and CDR2 as SVGEGT. Trimming shortened V by 6 bases and J by 1 base, and 21 bases separated the two germline ends.

This chain connects TRBV9 to TRBJ2-1; 10 positions match TRBD2. Trimming cost V 0 bases and J 7 bases; bases outside gene matches: 10. The CDR3 sequence is 17 residues long. Germline values: CDR1 SGDLS, CDR2 YYNGEE. The CDR3, as DNA: TGTGCCAGCAGCGTAGCTCTAGCGGGAGAATTGTTGAATGAGCAGTTCTTC. This sequence encodes CASSVALAGELLNEQFF.

This clonotype was picked up one time. V and J are TRBV29-1 and TRBJ1-2; D remains unclear. The CDR3 runs to 13 residues. V was cut by 5 bases and J by 2 bases, with 12 bases left in between. Looked up from germline, CDR1 is SQVTM and CDR2 is ANQGSEA. The CDR3 is CSVWRKGNYGYTF. DNA of the CDR3: TGCAGCGTTTGGCGAAAAGGGAACTATGGCTACACCTTC. Variable domain in full (rest from reference TRBV29-1 and TRBJ1-2): SAVISQKPSRDICQRGTSLTIQCQVDSQVTMMFWYRQQPGQSLTLIATANQGSEATYESGFVIDKFPISRPNLTFSTLTVSNMSPEDSSIYLCSVWRKGNYGYTFGSGTRLTVV.

This chain uses TRBV7-6 with TRBJ2-2; D ambiguous. Germline CDR1 SGHVS, CDR2 FNYEAQ. The CDR3 consists of 15 residues. V dropped 1 base and J dropped 4 bases, with 10 bases sitting between them. The CDR3 coding sequence is TGTGCCAGCAGCTTAGAATTTGCTATCACCGGGGAGCTGTTTTTT. The encoded protein is CASSLEFAITGELFF.

The V call is TRBV14, the J call TRBJ2-1; a possible D gene is TRBD1 (5 bases). CDR1 SGHDN and CDR2 FVKESK come from the germline V gene. Trimming pared 4 bases from V and 13 bases from J, leaving 11 bases between. This CDR3 spans 11 amino acids. In DNA, the CDR3 is TGTGCCAGCAGCCTAGGACATAATCAGTTCTTC. Translated: CASSLGHNQFF.

The chain combines TRBV7-9 with TRBJ2-2, with 7 bases fitting TRBD1. With 5 bases clipped from V and 1 base from J, the junction kept 4 bases outside the gene matches. The CDR3 totals 15 residues. The germline V gene encodes CDR1 SEHNR and CDR2 FQNEAQ (reference sequence). Here the CDR3 reads CASSEDRENTGELFF. CDR3 bases: TGTGCCAGCAGCGAAGACAGGGAGAACACCGGGGAGCTGTTTTTT.